What follows describes a single T cell receptor beta chain. What it binds is unknown. RNA transcripts were the template for amplifying TCR beta CDR3 regions. The study used the HTBI primer set for a first-round RT-PCR of the TCR CDR3. Via MiXCR, TCRdb re-called the multiplex PCR reads, giving one row per CDR3 protein. The table records a few hundred thousand distinct CDR3 sequences, approximately 44% of them present only once. The data originate from a study of T cells in Graves' hyperthyroidism and ophthalmopathy. Regarding the study as a whole: A model built on 13 V-J features separated ophthalmopathy from stable hyperthyroidism.

Germline CDR1 and CDR2: SEHNR and FQNEAQ (reference sequence). Trimming took 2 bases from V and 7 from J, leaving 14 bases between them. The CDR3 contains 15 residues. Exclusion followed for patients with uncontrolled infection, other autoimmune disease, pregnancy or lactation. J is TRBJ1-4 and V is TRBV7-9; D might be TRBD1 (5 bases). The sequencing sample was made of peripheral blood or thyroid tissue (not recorded which). The clonotype comes from an adult woman with Graves' disease, either hyperthyroidism or ophthalmopathy (not recorded which). CDR3 nucleotides: TGTGCCAGCAGCTTACCTCAGGGAGGGGCTGAAAAACTGTTTTTT. Translation gives CASSLPQGGAEKLFF. Drawing the rest from reference TRBV7-9 and TRBJ1-4, the complete variable domain is DTGVSQNPRHKITKRGQNVTFRCDPISEHNRLYWYRQTLGQGPEFLTYFQNEAQLEKSRLLSDRFSAERPKGSFSTLEIQRTEQGDSAMYLCASSLPQGGAEKLFFGSGTQLSVL.